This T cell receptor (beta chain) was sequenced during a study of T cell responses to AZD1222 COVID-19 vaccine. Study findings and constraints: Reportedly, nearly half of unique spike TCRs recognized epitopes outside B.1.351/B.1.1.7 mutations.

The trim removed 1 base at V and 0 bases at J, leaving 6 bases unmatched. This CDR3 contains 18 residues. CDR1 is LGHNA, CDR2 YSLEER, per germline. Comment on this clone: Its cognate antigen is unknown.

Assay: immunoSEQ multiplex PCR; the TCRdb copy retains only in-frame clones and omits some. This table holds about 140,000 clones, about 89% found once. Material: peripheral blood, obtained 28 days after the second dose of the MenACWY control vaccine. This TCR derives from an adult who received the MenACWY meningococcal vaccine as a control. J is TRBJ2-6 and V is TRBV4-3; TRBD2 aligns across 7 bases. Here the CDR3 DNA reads TGCGCCAGCAGCCAAGGGGAGGGCCAGAGCTCTGGGGCCAACGTCCTGACTTTC. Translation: CASSQGEGQSSGANVLTF.